These 18 T cell receptor beta chains were sequenced from one sample in a study of blood T cells in healthy people across ages. Primed by a sample-barcoded 5' primer and a J-beta primer mix, a second PCR proceeded for roughly 6 to 12 cycles. TCRdb analysed the 5' RACE reads with MiXCR anew, one entry per CDR3 protein. The data show around 580,000 distinct CDR3 sequences, under 55% seen once. Sequencing was carried out using blood. The receptors were sampled from a man older than 75 in good health.

V usage is TRBV30 and J usage is TRBJ1-4, with unresolved D. Deletions cut 5 bases from V and 7 bases from J, with 14 bases between. Germline V gives CDR1 GTSNPN, CDR2 SVGIG (reference sequence). There are 13 residues in the CDR3. CDR3 nucleotides: TGTGCCTGGGACAAAAGGAGCAGTGAAAAACTGTTTTTT. This sequence encodes CAWDKRSSEKLFF.

The chain uses TRBV5-5 and TRBJ1-2, with 10 bases fitting TRBD1. After removal of 0 bases from V and 1 base from J, the junction contained 15 bases not matched to a gene. Per germline, CDR1 SGHKS and CDR2 YYEKEE (reference sequence). There are 20 residues in the CDR3. CDR3 sequence: CASSLVGDPGQGTRNYGYTF. In DNA, the CDR3 is TGTGCCAGCAGCTTGGTCGGGGATCCGGGACAGGGGACGCGTAACTATGGCTACACCTTC.

The genes are TRBV29-1 and TRBJ1-4; D not resolved. This CDR3 has 15 residues. Trimming removed 4 bases from V and 4 bases from J, with 16 bases in between. CDR1 and CDR2 from the germline V gene are SQVTM and ANQGSEA. In DNA, the CDR3 is TGCAGCGTTGCGGGCCCCTTGGGTATTAATGAAAAACTGTTTTTT. Translation gives CSVAGPLGINEKLFF.

In this sample, this clonotype turned up once. The rearrangement links TRBV24-1 to TRBJ2-3; a possible D gene is TRBD1 (5 bases). Trimming pared 7 bases from V and 2 bases from J, leaving 6 bases between. The germline CDR1 and CDR2 sequences are KGHDR and SFDVKD. CDR3 size: 12 residues. Here the CDR3 DNA reads TGTGCCACCAGGGACAACACAGATACGCAGTATTTT. Translating it yields CATRDNTDTQYF.

The table lists this clonotype with a few counts. The chain employs TRBV29-1 and TRBJ2-3, with D perhaps matching TRBD1 (6 bases). Germline assignment: CDR1 SQVTM and CDR2 ANQGSEA. The CDR3 runs to 12 residues. The V gene lost 7 bases and the J gene lost 4 bases, with 12 bases spanning the gap. CDR3 sequence: CSARQDSDTQYF. CDR3 in DNA: TGCAGCGCCAGACAGGATTCAGATACGCAGTATTTT.

The chain links TRBV3-1 to TRBJ2-1, with TRBD2 identical over 15 bases. Germline V gene data show CDR1 as LGHDT and CDR2 as YNNKEL (reference sequence). V lost 2 bases to trimming and J lost 3 bases; unmatched junction nucleotides: 11. This CDR3 is 20 amino acids long. CDR3 nucleotide sequence: TGTGCCAGCAGCCAATACCCACCGGGACTAGCGGGGGGACGCTACAATGAGCAGTTCTTC. This gives the protein CASSQYPPGLAGGRYNEQFF.

This clonotype appeared a few times. The CDR3 is CASKSLTPGTDTQYF. For the CDR3, the DNA is TGTGCCAGCAAGTCTCTGACCCCTGGCACAGATACGCAGTATTTT. The V call is TRBV6-1, the J call TRBJ2-3; D gene unclear. V was clipped by 7 bases and J by 1 base, with 15 bases between them. Germline CDR1 and CDR2: MNHNS and SASEGT. The CDR3 has 15 amino acids.

This clonotype occurred many times. The chain is built from TRBV6-6 and TRBJ1-1; TRBD1 agrees at 7 bases. After removal of 6 bases from V and 8 bases from J, the junction contained 12 bases not matched to a gene. The germline V gene encodes CDR1 MNHNY and CDR2 SVGAGI (reference sequence). The CDR3 spans 14 residues. The CDR3 DNA reads as TGTGCCAGCAGCCCCAGGTACGGGACAGACGAAGCTTTCTTT. It is translated as CASSPRYGTDEAFF.

The chain links TRBV4-1 to TRBJ2-1; a weak D match, TRBD2 (6 bases). Gene TRBJ2-7 matches the end of the DNA better, so the J call may be wrong. The CDR3 runs 16 residues. CDR1 and CDR2 (germline): MGHRA, YSYEKL. CDR3 sequence (DNA): TGCGCCAGCAGCCAAGATGGAGGCGGGGCGAACAATGAGCAGTACTTC. It translates to CASSQDGGGANNEQYF.

This clonotype was seen only a few times. This chain connects TRBV20-1 to TRBJ2-1; 7 bases line up with TRBD2. The CDR3 is 14 residues long. Trimming at V came to 5 bases and at J to 3 bases, leaving 7 bases not matched to a gene. Germline CDR1 and CDR2: DFQATT and SNEGSKA (reference sequence). The chain's CDR3 is CSAGGRPDYNEQFF. CDR3 DNA: TGCAGTGCTGGCGGGAGACCAGACTACAATGAGCAGTTCTTC.

The V and J genes are TRBV29-1 and TRBJ2-1, with TRBD1 identical over 11 bases. Germline V CDR1 and CDR2: SQVTM, ANQGSEA. This CDR3 has 13 residues. The J segment lost 7 bases and the V segment lost 7 bases, leaving 6 bases of the junction unmatched. The CDR3 here is CSGDRGIGNEQFF. CDR3 bases: TGCAGCGGGGACAGGGGGATTGGGAATGAGCAGTTCTTC.

This clonotype was seen many times. The J gene is TRBJ2-7, the V gene TRBV7-2; no definite D call. Germline V gene data show CDR1 as SGHTA and CDR2 as FQGNSA. The CDR3 consists of 11 residues. V was clipped by 5 bases and J by 2 bases, with 4 bases between them. The CDR3 region has the DNA TGTGCCAGCAGCCGCGCCTACGAGCAGTACTTC. Translated, it gives CASSRAYEQYF.

A few counts support this clonotype. The chain couples TRBV7-9 to TRBJ2-1; D unresolved. V gave up 3 bases and J gave up 0 bases, with 6 bases separating them. This CDR3 is 14 amino acids long. Germline V gene lookup returns CDR1 SEHNR and CDR2 FQNEAQ (reference sequence). The CDR3 sequence is CASSLPFSYNEQFF. The CDR3 DNA is TGTGCCAGCAGCTTGCCTTTCTCCTACAATGAGCAGTTCTTC.

This clonotype turned up a few times. The rearrangement links TRBV12-3 or TRBV12-4 to TRBJ2-6; no clear D gene. V dropped 6 bases and J dropped 0 bases, with 9 bases sitting between them. The CDR3 loop spans 15 amino acids. The DNA of the CDR3 is TGTGCCAGCAGCGGGTCGAACTCTGGGGCCAACGTCCTGACTTTC. Its translation is CASSGSNSGANVLTF.

This clonotype was seen once. Mismatch with germline at one junction end may stem from a read error. The chain links TRBV5-1 to TRBJ2-1, with D perhaps matching TRBD2 (5 bases). CDR1 is SGHRS and CDR2 is YFSETQ in the germline V gene. The CDR3 runs to 14 residues. The CDR3 sequence is CASGLIDRGSEQFF. The CDR3 DNA follows: TGCGCCAGCGGCTTGATTGACCGAGGGAGTGAGCAGTTCTTC.

The genes are TRBV29-1 and TRBJ2-7; 10 bases align to TRBD1. From germline, CDR1 is SQVTM and CDR2 ANQGSEA. CDR3 length: 18 residues. V shed 4 bases, J shed 2 bases, and the junction held 17 bases outside the gene matches. The CDR3 sequence is CSVVLMGQGKRFAYEQYF. Here the CDR3 DNA reads TGCAGCGTTGTACTTATGGGACAGGGGAAGAGGTTTGCCTACGAGCAGTACTTC.

As concerns this clonotype: A much larger clonotype is one base distant, so this may be a read error. The chain couples TRBV11-3 to TRBJ1-2; weak D call: TRBD1 (5 bases). This CDR3 is 13 amino acids long. Germline loops: CDR1 SGHNT, CDR2 YENEEA. Here the CDR3 reads CASILDSGRSYTF. The DNA for the CDR3 is TGTGCCAGCATCTTAGACAGCGGGAGAAGCTACACCTTC.

The chain has TRBV3-1 and TRBJ2-1, with D perhaps matching TRBD1 or TRBD2 (6 bases each). In germline, CDR1 is LGHDT, CDR2 YNNKEL (reference sequence). The germline V and J ends were trimmed by 0 bases and 10 bases, with 13 bases remaining between them. CDR3 length: 14 amino acids. In DNA form, the CDR3 reads TGTGCCAGCAGCCAAGATTGGGGGGCGGGAGAGCAGTTCTTC. Translated: CASSQDWGAGEQFF.